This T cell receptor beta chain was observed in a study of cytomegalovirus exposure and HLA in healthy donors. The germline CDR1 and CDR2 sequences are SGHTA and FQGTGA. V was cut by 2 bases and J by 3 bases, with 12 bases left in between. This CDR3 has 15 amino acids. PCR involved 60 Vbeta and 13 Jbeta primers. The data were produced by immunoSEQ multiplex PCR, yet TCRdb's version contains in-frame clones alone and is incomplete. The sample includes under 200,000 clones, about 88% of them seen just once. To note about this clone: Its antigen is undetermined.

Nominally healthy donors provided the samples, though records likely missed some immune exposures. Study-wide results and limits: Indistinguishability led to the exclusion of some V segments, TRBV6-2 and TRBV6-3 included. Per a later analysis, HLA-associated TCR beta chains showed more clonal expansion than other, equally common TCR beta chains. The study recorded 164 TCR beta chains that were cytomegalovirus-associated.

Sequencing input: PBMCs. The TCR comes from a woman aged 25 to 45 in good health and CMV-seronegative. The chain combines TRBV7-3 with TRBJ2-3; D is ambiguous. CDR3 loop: CASSLATAETDTQYF. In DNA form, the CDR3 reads TGTGCCAGCAGCTTAGCCACGGCGGAAACAGATACGCAGTATTTT.